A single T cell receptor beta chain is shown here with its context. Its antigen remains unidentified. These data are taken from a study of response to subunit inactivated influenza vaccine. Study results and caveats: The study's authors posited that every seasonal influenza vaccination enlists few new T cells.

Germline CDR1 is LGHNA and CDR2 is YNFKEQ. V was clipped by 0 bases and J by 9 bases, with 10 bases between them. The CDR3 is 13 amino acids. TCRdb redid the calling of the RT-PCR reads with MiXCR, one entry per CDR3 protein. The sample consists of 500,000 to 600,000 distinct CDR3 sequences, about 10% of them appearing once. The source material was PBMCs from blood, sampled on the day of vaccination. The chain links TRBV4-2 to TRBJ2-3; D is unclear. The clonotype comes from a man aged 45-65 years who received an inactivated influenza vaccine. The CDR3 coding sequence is TGTGCCAGCAGCCAAGATCTCCTGTTCACGCAGTATTTT. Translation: CASSQDLLFTQYF.